A selection of T cell receptor beta chains follows, all from one sample in a study of response to subunit inactivated influenza vaccine. Each CDR3 protein gets one entry after TCRdb re-called the RT-PCR reads with MiXCR. This sample has roughly 500,000 distinct CDR3 sequences, with approximately 16% found just once. Material: CD4+ T cells sorted from PBMCs, obtained 23 months after vaccination. The receptor set was obtained from a man between 50 and 75 years old who received an inactivated influenza vaccine. Each CDR3 is given without its conserved first and last residue.

V	CDR3
TRBV4-1	ASSLRGGQGNTEAF
TRBV28	ASSSGAFGSYNEQF
TRBV5-5	ASSPLAKNIQY
TRBV12-3/TRBV12-4	ASSPLSGGAYNEQF
TRBV20-1	SARGPRGDGQF
TRBV6-2/TRBV6-3	ASSSPRQNEQY
TRBV6-1	ASSEARGIRYEQY
TRBV6-2/TRBV6-3	ASTPRSRVLYEQY
TRBV27	ASSLWEESPLH
TRBV4-3	ASSRSDSYGYT
TRBV9	ASSVGWTPVTDTQY
TRBV7-2	ASSADRGRGYGYT
TRBV6-1	ASSTSGGFQPQH
TRBV20-1	SARDWASGGPYTDTQY
TRBV10-2	ASREGLAGPDTQY
TRBV12-3/TRBV12-4	ASTLGNSNEKLF
TRBV20-1	SAFPLAGVETQY
TRBV10-3	AISEKSGIVHNEQF
TRBV14	ASSQVTGIGGYT
TRBV20-1	SASFPLAGLYNEQF
TRBV6-5	ASTTGVGGYT
TRBV24-1	ATSLGSTETQY
TRBV9	ASSSGQGSSPLH
TRBV13	ASSSKTLGTGDTIQY
TRBV6-1	ASSEGTSGISTDTQY
TRBV10-3	ATQRELIGDEQY
TRBV25-1	ASSEYSGTKNIQY
TRBV5-1	ASRRRAGTEAF
TRBV5-1	ASSFTPTRQGTYNEQF
TRBV12-3/TRBV12-4	ASRGSGRGQPQH
TRBV12-3/TRBV12-4	ASSPGQGNTIY
TRBV28	ASSLGFGTVNTGELF
TRBV19	ASSPIYGTSGADTQY
TRBV7-9	ASSLAARWTYNEQF
TRBV9	ASTGSGAQAF
TRBV6-2/TRBV6-3	ASADQVGQGTEAF
TRBV30	AWSFGTEYGYT
TRBV5-1	ASSLHPGQGGYNEQF
TRBV30	AWSVSLFYGYT
TRBV27	ASSKKDRAYGYT
TRBV11-2	ASRYRTGVTDTQY
TRBV7-8	ASSPGLQKF
TRBV5-1	ASSLGSSPTDTQY
TRBV5-1	ASSLFGPNTGELF
TRBV20-1	SARWRGSYEQY
TRBV29-1	SVDPTEEQF